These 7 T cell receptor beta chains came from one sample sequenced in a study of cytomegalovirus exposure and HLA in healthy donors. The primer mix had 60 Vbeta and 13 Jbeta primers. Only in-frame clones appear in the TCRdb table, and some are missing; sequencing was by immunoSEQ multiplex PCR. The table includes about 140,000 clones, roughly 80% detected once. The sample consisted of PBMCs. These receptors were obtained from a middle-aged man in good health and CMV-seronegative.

CDR3 nucleotide sequence: TGTGCCAGCAGAAAACAGGGTCAAGAGACCCAGTACTTC. Translation: CASRKQGQETQYF. This chain joins TRBV28 and TRBJ2-5; D possibly corresponds to TRBD1 (6 bases). V shed 6 bases and J shed 2 bases, with 10 bases lying between them. The length of the CDR3 is 13 residues. Germline V CDR1 and CDR2: MDHEN, SYDVKM.

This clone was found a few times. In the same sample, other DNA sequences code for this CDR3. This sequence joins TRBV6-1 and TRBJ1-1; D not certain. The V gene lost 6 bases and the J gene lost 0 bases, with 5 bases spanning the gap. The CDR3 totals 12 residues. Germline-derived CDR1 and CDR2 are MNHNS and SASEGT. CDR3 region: CASSPMNTEAFF. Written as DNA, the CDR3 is TGTGCCAGCAGCCCAATGAACACTGAAGCTTTCTTT.

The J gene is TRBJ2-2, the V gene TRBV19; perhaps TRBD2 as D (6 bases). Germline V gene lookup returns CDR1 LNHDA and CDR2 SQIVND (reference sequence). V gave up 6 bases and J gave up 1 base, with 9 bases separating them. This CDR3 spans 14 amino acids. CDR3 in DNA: TGTGCCAGTAGGTTGGGACTGAACACCGGGGAGCTGTTTTTT. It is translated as CASRLGLNTGELFF.

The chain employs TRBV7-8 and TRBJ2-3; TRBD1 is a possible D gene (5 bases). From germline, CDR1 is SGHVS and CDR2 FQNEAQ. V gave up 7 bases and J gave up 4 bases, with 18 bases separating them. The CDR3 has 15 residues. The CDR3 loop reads CASNPPAGLPDTQYF. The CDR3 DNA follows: TGTGCCAGCAATCCCCCGGCAGGGCTCCCAGATACGCAGTATTTT.

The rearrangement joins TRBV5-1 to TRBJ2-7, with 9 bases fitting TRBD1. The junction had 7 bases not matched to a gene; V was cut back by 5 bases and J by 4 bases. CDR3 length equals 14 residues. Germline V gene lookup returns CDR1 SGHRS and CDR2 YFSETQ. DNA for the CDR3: TGCGCCAGCAGTGAGACAGGGGGAGCATACGAGCAGTACTTC. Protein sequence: CASSETGGAYEQYF.

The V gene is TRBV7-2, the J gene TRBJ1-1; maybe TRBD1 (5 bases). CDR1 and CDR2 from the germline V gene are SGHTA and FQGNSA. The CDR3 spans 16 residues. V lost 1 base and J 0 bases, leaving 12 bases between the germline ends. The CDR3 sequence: CASSLGRNRMNTEAFF. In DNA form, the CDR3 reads TGTGCCAGCAGCTTAGGACGGAACAGGATGAACACTGAAGCTTTCTTT.

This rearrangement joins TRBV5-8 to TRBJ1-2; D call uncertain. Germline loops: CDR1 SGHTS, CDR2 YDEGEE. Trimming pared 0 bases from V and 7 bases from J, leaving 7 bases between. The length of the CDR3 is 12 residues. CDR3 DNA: TGTGCCAGCAGCTTGGCCAACATTGGCTACACCTTC. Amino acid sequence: CASSLANIGYTF.